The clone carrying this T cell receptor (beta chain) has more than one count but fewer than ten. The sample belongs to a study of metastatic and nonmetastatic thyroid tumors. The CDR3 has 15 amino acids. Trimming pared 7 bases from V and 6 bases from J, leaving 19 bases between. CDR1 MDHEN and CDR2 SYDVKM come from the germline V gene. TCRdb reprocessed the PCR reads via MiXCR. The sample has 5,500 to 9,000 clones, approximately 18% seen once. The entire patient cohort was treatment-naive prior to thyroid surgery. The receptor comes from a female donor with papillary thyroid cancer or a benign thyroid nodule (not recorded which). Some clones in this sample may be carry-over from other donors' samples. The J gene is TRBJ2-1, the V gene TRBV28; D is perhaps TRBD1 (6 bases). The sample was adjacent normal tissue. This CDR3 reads CASTRWGRGGNEQFF. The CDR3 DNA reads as TGTGCCAGCACCCGCTGGGGCAGGGGTGGCAATGAGCAGTTCTTC.